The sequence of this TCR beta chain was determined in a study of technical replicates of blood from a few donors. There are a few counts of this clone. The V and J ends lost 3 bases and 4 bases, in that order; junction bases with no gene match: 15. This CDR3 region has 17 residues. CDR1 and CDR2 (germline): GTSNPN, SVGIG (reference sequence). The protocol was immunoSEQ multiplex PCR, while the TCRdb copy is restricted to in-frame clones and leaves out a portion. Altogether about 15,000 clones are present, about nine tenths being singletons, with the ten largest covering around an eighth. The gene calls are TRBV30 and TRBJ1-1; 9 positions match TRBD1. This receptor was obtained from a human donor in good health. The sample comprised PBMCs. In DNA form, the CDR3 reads TGTGCCTGGAGCCCGGACAGGGGAGATTCTTGGGCCACTGAAGCTTTCTTT. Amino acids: CAWSPDRGDSWATEAFF.